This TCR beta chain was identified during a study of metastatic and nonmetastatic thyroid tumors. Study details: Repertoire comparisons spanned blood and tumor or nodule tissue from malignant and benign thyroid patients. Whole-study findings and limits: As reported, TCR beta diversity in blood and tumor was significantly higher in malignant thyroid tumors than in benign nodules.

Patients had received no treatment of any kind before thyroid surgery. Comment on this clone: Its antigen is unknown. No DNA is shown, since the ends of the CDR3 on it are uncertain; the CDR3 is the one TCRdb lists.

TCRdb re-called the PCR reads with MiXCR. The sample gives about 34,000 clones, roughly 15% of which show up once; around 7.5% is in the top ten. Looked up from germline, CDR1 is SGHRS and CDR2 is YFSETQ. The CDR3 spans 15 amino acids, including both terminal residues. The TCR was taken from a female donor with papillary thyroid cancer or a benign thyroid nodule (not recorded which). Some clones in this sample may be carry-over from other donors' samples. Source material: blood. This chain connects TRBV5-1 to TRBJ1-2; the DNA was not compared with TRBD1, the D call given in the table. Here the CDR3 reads CSSRPWGQGNYGHTF.